The table lists the clone carrying this T cell receptor beta chain with a few counts. This sample stems from a study of CD8 T cells in Susac syndrome. After extraction with the RNeasy kit, roughly 0.45 to 1 ug of the RNA was reverse transcribed using random hexamers. TCRdb re-called the immunoSEQ multiplex PCR reads with MiXCR, one entry per CDR3 protein. The repertoire consists of 150,000 to 200,000 distinct CDR3 sequences, with approximately 93% occurring once and the leading ten covering 0.09% to 0.1%. The CDR3 length is 15 residues. V lost 2 bases and J lost 8; bases outside the gene matches: 9. CDR1 is SGHVS, CDR2 FQNEAQ, per germline.

The receptor comes from a human donor with multiple sclerosis. The sequencing input was CD4+ T cells from PBMCs. The chain joins TRBV7-8 to TRBJ1-2; 9 bases align to TRBD1. CDR3 amino acids: CASSLNQGQGGGYTF. The CDR3 coding sequence is TGTGCCAGCAGCTTAAATCAGGGACAGGGAGGAGGCTACACCTTC.